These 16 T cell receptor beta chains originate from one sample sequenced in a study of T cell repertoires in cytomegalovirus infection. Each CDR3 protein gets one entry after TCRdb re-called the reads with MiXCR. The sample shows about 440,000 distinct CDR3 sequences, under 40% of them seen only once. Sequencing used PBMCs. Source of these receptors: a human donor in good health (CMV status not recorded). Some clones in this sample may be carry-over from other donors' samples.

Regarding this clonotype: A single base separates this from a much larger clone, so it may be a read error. CDR3 nucleotides: TGTGCCAGCAGCTCAATTCGGGGAAGGGGGGGACCAAACAATGAGCAGTTCTTC. Protein product: CASSSIRGRGGPNNEQFF. The chain couples TRBV7-2 to TRBJ2-1; possible D gene TRBD2, 7 bases. The germline V and J ends were trimmed by 4 bases and 5 bases, with 24 bases remaining between them. The V gene's germline CDR1 is SGHTA and CDR2 FQGNSA. The CDR3 has 18 amino acids.

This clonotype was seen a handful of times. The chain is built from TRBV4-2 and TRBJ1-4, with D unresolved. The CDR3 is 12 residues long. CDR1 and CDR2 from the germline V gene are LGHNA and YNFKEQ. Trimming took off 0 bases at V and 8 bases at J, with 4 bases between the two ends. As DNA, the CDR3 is TGTGCCAGCAGCCAAGATAAGGAAAAACTGTTTTTT. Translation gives CASSQDKEKLFF.

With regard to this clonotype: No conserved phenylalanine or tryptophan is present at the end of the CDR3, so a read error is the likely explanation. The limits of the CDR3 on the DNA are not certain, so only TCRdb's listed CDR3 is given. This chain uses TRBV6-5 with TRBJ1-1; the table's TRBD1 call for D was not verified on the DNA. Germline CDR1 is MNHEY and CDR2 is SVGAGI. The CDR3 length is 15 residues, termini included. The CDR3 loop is CASRDRGAVNTESFC.

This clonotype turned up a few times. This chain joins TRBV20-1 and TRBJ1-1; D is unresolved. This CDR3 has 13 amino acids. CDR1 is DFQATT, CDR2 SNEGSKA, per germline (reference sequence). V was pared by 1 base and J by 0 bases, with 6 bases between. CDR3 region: CSARAAVNTEAFF. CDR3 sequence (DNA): TGCAGTGCTAGAGCTGCAGTGAACACTGAAGCTTTCTTT.

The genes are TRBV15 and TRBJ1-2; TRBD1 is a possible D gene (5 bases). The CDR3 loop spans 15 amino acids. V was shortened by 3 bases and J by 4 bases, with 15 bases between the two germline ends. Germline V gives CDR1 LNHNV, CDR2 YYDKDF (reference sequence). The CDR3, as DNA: TGTGCCACCAGCAGTGACTGGGGCGAAGGCTATGGCTACACCTTC. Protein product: CATSSDWGEGYGYTF.

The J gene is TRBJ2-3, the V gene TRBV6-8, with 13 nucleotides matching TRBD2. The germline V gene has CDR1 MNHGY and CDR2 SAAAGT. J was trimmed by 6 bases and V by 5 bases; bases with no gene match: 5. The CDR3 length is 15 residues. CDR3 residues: CASSTQTSGGDTQYF. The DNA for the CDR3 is TGTGCCAGCAGTACTCAGACTAGCGGGGGGGATACGCAGTATTTT.

CDR3 bases: TGTGCCAGCAGCTTAAAGCTAGCGGGGGCCAATGAGCAGTTCTTC. Its translation is CASSLKLAGANEQFF. This chain uses TRBV11-2 with TRBJ2-1; 10 bases are shared with TRBD2. Per germline, CDR1 SGHAT and CDR2 FQNNGV. V shed 2 bases, J shed 6 bases, and the junction held 4 bases outside the gene matches. The CDR3 loop spans 15 amino acids.

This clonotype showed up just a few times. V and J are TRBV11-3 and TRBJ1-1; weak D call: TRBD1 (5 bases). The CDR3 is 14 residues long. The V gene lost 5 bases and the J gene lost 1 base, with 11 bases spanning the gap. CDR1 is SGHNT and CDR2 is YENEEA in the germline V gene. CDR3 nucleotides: TGTGCCAGCAGCAAGGGGCCTACGAACACTGAAGCTTTCTTT. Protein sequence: CASSKGPTNTEAFF.

The CDR3 DNA is TGTGCCAGCAGTTACGACCGGACCGTGTGGCGGGAGCAGTACTTC. Translating it yields CASSYDRTVWREQYF. The V and J genes are TRBV12-3 or TRBV12-4 and TRBJ2-7; no reliable D call. The CDR3 has 15 residues. Between the trimmed V and J ends, which lost 4 bases and 7 bases, there was a span of 20 bases.

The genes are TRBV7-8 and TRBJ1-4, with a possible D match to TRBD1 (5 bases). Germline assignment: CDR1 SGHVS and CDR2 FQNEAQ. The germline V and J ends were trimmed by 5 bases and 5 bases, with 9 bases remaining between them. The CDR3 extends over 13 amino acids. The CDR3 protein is CASSQTENEKLFF. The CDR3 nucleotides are TGTGCCAGCAGCCAGACAGAAAATGAAAAACTGTTTTTT.

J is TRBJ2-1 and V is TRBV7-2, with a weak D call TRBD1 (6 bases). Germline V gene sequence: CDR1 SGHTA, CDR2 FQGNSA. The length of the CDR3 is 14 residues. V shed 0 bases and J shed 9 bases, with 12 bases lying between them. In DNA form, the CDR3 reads TGTGCCAGCAGCTTAGCACTTGCGACAGGTGAGCAGTTCTTC. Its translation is CASSLALATGEQFF.

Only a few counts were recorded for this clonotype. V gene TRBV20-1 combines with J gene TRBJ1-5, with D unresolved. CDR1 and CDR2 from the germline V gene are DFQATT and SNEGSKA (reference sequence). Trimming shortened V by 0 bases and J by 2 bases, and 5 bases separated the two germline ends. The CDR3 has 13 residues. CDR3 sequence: CSARDWRNQPQHF. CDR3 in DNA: TGCAGTGCTAGAGATTGGCGCAATCAGCCCCAGCATTTT.

This chain's CDR3 is CASSSITDGHSTDTQYF. Written as DNA, the CDR3 is TGTGCCAGCAGCTCTATCACTGACGGCCACAGCACAGATACGCAGTATTTT. This chain connects TRBV11-2 to TRBJ2-3; D is unclear. This CDR3 has 17 residues. The V gene's germline CDR1 is SGHAT and CDR2 FQNNGV. Trimming took off 4 bases at V and 0 bases at J, with 17 bases between the two ends.

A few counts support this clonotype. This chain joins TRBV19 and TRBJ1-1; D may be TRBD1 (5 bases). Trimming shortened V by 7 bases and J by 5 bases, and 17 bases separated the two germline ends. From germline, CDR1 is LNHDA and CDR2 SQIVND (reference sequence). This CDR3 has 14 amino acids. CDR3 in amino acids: CASTIGGVETEAFF. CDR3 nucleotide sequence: TGTGCCAGTACCATCGGGGGTGTGGAGACTGAAGCTTTCTTT.

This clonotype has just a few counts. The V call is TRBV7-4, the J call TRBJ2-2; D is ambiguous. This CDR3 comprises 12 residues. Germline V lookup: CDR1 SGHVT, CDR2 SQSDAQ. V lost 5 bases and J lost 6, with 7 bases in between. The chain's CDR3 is CASSPLAGELFF. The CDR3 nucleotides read TGTGCCAGCAGCCCCCTGGCCGGGGAGCTGTTTTTT.

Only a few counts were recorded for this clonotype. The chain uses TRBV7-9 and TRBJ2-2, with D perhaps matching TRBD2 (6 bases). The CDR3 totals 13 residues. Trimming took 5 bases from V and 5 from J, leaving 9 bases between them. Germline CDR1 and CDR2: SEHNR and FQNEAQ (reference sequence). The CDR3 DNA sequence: TGTGCCAGCAGCACCGGGACTACCGGGGAGCTGTTTTTT. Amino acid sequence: CASSTGTTGELFF.